This TCR beta chain was profiled in a study of human T cells and chemical hapten exposure. Study-wide background: While the approximately 25-week study was under way, patients received diphenylcyclopropenone on the scalp every week.

This sample's time point: patch test 1, 2 weeks after DPC sensitization. As for treatment: therapeutic diphenylcyclopropenone sensitization with weekly scalp DPC. There are many counts of this clonotype. Germline assignment: CDR1 DFQATT and CDR2 SNEGSKA (reference sequence). CDR3 length: 14 residues. V shed 0 bases and J shed 3 bases, with 12 bases lying between them. As processed by the authors: Sample-level TCR yields exhibited a median of approximately 89,000, with a range of about 23,224 to 690,600. One entry per CDR3 protein results from TCRdb running MiXCR on the RACE reads. The V and J calls come from TCRdb's annotation, not from the publication. Of 370,000 or so distinct CDR3 sequences in the sample, nearly 5% were seen once.

V is TRBV20-1 and J is TRBJ2-7, with D tentatively TRBD2 (6 bases). The source is a woman in her 50s with alopecia areata. Some clones in this sample may be carry-over from other donors' samples. Source: whole blood, taken in connection with sensitization to the hapten diphenylcyclopropenone (DPC). The CDR3: CSARERRGNYEQYF. DNA of the CDR3: TGCAGTGCTAGAGAGAGGCGGGGAAACTACGAGCAGTACTTC.